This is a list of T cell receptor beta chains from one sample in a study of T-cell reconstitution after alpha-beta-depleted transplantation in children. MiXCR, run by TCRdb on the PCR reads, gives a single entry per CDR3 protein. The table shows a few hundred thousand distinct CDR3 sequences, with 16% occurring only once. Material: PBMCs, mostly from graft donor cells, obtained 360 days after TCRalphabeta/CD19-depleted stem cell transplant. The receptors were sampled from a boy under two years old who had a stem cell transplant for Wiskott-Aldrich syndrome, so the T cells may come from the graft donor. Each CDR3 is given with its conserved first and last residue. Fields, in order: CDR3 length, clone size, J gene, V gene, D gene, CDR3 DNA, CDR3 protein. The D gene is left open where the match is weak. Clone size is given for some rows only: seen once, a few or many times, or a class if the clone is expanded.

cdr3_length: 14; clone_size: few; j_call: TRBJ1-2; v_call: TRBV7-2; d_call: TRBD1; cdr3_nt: TGTGCCAGCAGCTTACCAGGACAGGTCTATGGCTACACCTTC; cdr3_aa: CASSLPGQVYGYTF
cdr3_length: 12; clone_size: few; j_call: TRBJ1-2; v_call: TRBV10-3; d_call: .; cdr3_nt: TGTGCCATCAGTGACAGTATGGGTGGCTACACCTTC; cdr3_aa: CAISDSMGGYTF
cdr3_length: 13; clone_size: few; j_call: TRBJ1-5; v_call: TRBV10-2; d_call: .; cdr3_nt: TGCGCCAGCAGTTTCATTGGCAATCAGCCCCAGCATTTT; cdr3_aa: CASSFIGNQPQHF
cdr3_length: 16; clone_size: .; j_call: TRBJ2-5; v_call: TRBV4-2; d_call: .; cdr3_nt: TGTGCCAGCAGCCTCGTACAGGGGATCGGGAGAGAGACCCAGTACTTC; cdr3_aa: CASSLVQGIGRETQYF
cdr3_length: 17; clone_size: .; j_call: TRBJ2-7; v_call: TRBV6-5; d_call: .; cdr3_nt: TGTGCCAGCAGTTACTCGCAGCCTGGACTATATTCCTACGAGCAGTACTTC; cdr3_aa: CASSYSQPGLYSYEQYF
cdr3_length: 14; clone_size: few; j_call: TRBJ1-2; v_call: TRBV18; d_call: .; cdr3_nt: TGTGCCAGCTCACCAAAGGGACCGCTCTATGGCTACACCTTC; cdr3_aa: CASSPKGPLYGYTF
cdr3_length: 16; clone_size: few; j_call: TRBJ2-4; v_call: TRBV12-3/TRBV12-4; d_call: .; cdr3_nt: TGTGCCAGCAGTTTCACCCAGAACAGGGTCCCAAACATTCAGTACTTC; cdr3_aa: CASSFTQNRVPNIQYF
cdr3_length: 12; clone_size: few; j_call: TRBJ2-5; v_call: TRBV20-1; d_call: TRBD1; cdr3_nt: TGCAGTGCTCAACAGGGGGCAGAGACCCAGTACTTC; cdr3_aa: CSAQQGAETQYF
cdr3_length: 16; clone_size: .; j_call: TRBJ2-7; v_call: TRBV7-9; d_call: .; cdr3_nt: TGTGCCAGCAGCTTAGCGATGGGAAGAGGAACCTACGAGCAGTACTTC; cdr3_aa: CASSLAMGRGTYEQYF
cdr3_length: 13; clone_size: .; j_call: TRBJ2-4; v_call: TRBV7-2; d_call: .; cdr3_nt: TGTGCCAGCAGCTTCCAGGTCAAAAACATTCAGTACTTC; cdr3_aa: CASSFQVKNIQYF
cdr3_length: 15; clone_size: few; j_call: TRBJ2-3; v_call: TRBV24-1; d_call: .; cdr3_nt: TGTGCCACCAGTGGCCTGACACTGGGCACAGATACGCAGTATTTT; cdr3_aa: CATSGLTLGTDTQYF
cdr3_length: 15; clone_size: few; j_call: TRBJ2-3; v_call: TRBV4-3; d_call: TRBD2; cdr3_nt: TGCGCCAGCAGCCCCCTTCAGCGGGAGGCAGATACGCAGTATTTT; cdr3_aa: CASSPLQREADTQYF
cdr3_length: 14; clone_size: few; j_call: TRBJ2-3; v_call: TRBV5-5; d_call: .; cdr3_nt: TGTGCCAGCAGCTTCTTGTGGGGAGCAGATACGCAGTATTTT; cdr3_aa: CASSFLWGADTQYF
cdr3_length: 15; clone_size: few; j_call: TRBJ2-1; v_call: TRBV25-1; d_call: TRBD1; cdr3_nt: TGTGCCAGCATACGACAGGGTAAGGGGGCAAATGAGCAGTTCTTC; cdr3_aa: CASIRQGKGANEQFF
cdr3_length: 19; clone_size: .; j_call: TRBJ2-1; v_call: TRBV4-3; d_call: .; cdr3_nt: TGCGCCAGCAGCCAAGAAAGAATTTGGGTGTCAGAAGTCTACAATGAGCAGTTCTTC; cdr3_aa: CASSQERIWVSEVYNEQFF
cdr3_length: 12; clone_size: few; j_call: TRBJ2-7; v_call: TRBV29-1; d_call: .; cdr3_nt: TGCAGCGTTGAGGTGATGACGAACGAGCAGTACTTC; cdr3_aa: CSVEVMTNEQYF
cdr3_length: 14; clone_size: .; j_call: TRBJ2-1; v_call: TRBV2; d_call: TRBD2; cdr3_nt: TGTGCCAGCAGGAGGGGACTAGCGGCGGATGAGCAGTTCTTC; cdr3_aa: CASRRGLAADEQFF
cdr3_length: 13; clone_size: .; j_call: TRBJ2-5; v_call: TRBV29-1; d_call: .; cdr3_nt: TGCAGCGTTGAAGGATTGTACCAAGAGACCCAGTACTTC; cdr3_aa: CSVEGLYQETQYF
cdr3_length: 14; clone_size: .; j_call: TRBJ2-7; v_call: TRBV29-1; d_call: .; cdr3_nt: TGCAGCGTTGAAGACTCTCTGAGCTCCTACGAGCAGTACTTC; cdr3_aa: CSVEDSLSSYEQYF
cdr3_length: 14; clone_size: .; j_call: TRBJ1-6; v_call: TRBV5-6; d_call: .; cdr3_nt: TGTGCCAGCAGCCGGGGCCTCTATAATTCACCCCTCCACTTT; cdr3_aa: CASSRGLYNSPLHF
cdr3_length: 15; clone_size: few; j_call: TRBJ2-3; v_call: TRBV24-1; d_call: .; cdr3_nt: TGTGCCACCAGTGATTTGGCTCAGGGGGGAGATACGCAGTATTTT; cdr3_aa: CATSDLAQGGDTQYF
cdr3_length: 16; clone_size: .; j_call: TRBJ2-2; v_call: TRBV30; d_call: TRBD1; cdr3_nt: TGTGCCTGGAGTTACGGACAGGGGGGGAACACCGGGGAGCTGTTTTTT; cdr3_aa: CAWSYGQGGNTGELFF
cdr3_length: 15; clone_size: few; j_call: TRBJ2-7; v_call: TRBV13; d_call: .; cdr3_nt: TGTGCCAGCAGCTTTAAAGGGGTACCCTCCTACGAGCAGTACTTC; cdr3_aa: CASSFKGVPSYEQYF
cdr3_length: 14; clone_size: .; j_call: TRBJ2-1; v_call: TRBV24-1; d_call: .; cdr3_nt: TGTGCCACCAGTGATTTACCCAGGGTCAATGAGCAGTTCTTC; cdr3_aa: CATSDLPRVNEQFF
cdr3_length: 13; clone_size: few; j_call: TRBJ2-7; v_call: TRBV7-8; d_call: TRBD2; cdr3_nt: TGTGCCAGCAGCTTACCGGGAGCGGGGGAGCAGTACTTC; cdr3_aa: CASSLPGAGEQYF
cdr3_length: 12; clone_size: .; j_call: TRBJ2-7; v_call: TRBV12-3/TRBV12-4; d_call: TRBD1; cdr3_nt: TGTGCCAGCAGTTGGACAGGCGCCGAGCAGTACTTC; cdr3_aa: CASSWTGAEQYF
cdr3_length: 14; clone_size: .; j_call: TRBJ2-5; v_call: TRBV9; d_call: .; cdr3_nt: TGTGCCAGCAGCGTAGGAACAGAACAAGAGACCCAGTACTTC; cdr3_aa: CASSVGTEQETQYF
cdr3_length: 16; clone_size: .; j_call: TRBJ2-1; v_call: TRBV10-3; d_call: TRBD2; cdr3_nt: TGTGCCATCAGTGTTCGCACTAGCGGGAGTATGGGTGAGCAGTTCTTC; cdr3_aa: CAISVRTSGSMGEQFF
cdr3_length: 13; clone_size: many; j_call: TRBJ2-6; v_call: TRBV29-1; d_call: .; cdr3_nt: TGCAGCGTTAGGGAATCTGGGGCCAACGTCCTGACTTTC; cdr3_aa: CSVRESGANVLTF
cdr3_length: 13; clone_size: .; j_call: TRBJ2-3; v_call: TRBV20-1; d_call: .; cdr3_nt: TGCAGCGCCCGGGACAAGAGCACAGATACGCAGTATTTT; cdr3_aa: CSARDKSTDTQYF
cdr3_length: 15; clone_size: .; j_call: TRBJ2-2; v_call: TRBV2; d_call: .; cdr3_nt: TGTGCCAGCAGTGAAGTGTCGCTGGGTACCGGGGAGCTGTTTTTT; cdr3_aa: CASSEVSLGTGELFF
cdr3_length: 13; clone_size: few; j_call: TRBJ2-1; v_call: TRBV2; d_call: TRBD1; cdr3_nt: TGTGCCAGCCGGCTCAGGGGGCTCAATGAGCAGTTCTTC; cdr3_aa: CASRLRGLNEQFF
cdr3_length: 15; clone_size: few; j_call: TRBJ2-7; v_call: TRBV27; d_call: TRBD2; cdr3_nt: TGTGCCAGCAGAAGGACTAGCGGATCCAGGTGGGAGCAGTACTTC; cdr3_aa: CASRRTSGSRWEQYF
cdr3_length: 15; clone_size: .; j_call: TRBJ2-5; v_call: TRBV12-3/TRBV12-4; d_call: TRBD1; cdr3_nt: TGTGCCAGCAGTTTGGGGACAGGGGTTACGAAGACCCAGTACTTC; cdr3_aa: CASSLGTGVTKTQYF
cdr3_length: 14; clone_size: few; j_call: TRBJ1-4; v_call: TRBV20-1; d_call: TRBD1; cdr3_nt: TGCAGTGCAACGACAGGGTGGGTTAATGAAAAACTGTTTTTT; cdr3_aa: CSATTGWVNEKLFF
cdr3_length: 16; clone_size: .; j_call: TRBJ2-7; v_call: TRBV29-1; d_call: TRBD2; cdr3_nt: TGCAGCGTTGCAAAGGGGAAGCGGGAAAGTTTCTACGAGCAGTACTTC; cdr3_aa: CSVAKGKRESFYEQYF
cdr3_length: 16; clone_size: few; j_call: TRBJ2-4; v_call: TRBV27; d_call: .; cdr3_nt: TGTGCCAGCAGTCCCTTTGCCGGGCGAGCCAAAAACATTCAGTACTTC; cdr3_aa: CASSPFAGRAKNIQYF
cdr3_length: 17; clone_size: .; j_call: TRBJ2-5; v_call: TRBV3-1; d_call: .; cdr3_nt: TGTGCCAGCAGCCAAGACCCCCCTGGACTACTCCGTGGGACCCAGTACTTC; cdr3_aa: CASSQDPPGLLRGTQYF
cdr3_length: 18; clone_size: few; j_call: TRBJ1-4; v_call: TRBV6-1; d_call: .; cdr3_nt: TGTGCCAGCAGGAGCCTAGGGAGGGGGAGATCGTATAATGAAAAACTGTTTTTT; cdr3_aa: CASRSLGRGRSYNEKLFF
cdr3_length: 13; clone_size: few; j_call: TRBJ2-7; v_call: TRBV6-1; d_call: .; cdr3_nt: TGTGCCAGCAGGAGACCGACAGGTGACGAGCAGTACTTC; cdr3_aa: CASRRPTGDEQYF
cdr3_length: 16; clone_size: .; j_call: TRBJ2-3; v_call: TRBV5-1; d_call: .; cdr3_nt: TGCGCCAGCAGCTTGGCTGGACAGACCTGGGCAGATACGCAGTATTTT; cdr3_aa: CASSLAGQTWADTQYF